The 15 T cell receptor beta chains presented below share a single source sample, sequenced in a study of T cells in Graves' hyperthyroidism and ophthalmopathy. What was amplified from RNA transcripts were TCR beta CDR3 regions. When the TCR CDR3 underwent first-round RT-PCR, the HTBI primer set was used. Via MiXCR, TCRdb re-called the multiplex PCR reads, giving one row per CDR3 protein. Found here are 500,000 to 600,000 distinct CDR3 sequences, around 20% of them singletons; the top ten hold about half. The sequencing sample was made of blood. These receptors were taken from a man aged 35 to 55 with Graves' ophthalmopathy.

This clonotype was counted a few times. J is TRBJ2-7 and V is TRBV5-1; D is possibly TRBD1 or TRBD2 (6 bases each). With 4 bases removed from V and 6 bases from J, the gap between germline ends came to 20 bases. The CDR3 length is 15 residues. The V gene's germline CDR1 is SGHRS and CDR2 YFSETQ. The CDR3 nucleotides read TGCGCCAGCAGCGGGGGGCAGGGCAGTTTACCCGAGCAGTACTTC. Translated: CASSGGQGSLPEQYF.

This clonotype was detected ten times or more. This chain connects TRBV12-3 or TRBV12-4 to TRBJ1-1; no definite D call. This CDR3 is built from 12 residues. Trimming pared 6 bases from V and 4 bases from J, leaving 9 bases between. For the CDR3, the DNA is TGTGCCAGCAGCAGCCGGGCCACTGAAGCTTTCTTT. It codes for CASSSRATEAFF.

In the case of this clonotype: This is likely a read error, given that the CDR3 carries no conserved phenylalanine or tryptophan at its end. The V gene is TRBV5-1, the J gene TRBJ2-1; no clear D. The ends were cut back, 0 bases at V and 6 bases at J, with 10 bases in the middle. Germline CDR1 is SGHRS and CDR2 is YFSETQ. This CDR3 contains 14 residues. CDR3 amino acids: CASSLGLPRNEQFL. CDR3 bases: TGCGCCAGCAGCTTGGGACTTCCCCGCAATGAGCAGTTCCTC.

This clonotype was detected a few times. CDR3 in DNA: TGTGCCAGCAGTTACTCCTTGGGCTTTGGGGACACTGAAGCTTTCTTT. This translates into CASSYSLGFGDTEAFF. This chain uses TRBV6-5 with TRBJ1-1; D is unclear. CDR3 length equals 16 residues. V lost 0 bases to trimming and J lost 3 bases, with 14 bases between them. The V gene's germline CDR1 is MNHEY and CDR2 SVGAGI.

This chain connects TRBV30 to TRBJ2-7; D is unresolved. CDR3 length equals 12 residues. V dropped 1 base and J dropped 6 bases, with 10 bases sitting between them. Germline CDR1 reads GTSNPN; CDR2 reads SVGIG (reference sequence). CDR3 nucleotides: TGTGCCTGGAGTGGGATTGGCTGCGAGCAGTACTTC. Translation: CAWSGIGCEQYF.

J is TRBJ2-2 and V is TRBV9; 8 nucleotides line up with TRBD1. V lost 4 bases, J lost 1 base, and 9 bases stayed unmatched. This CDR3 comprises 17 residues. Germline values: CDR1 SGDLS, CDR2 YYNGEE. In DNA form, the CDR3 reads TGTGCCAGCAGCCCTCGAGACAGGGGAAGGAACACCGGGGAGCTGTTTTTT. This encodes CASSPRDRGRNTGELFF. Full variable domain (outside the CDR3, taken from reference TRBV9 and TRBJ2-2): DSGVTQTPKHLITATGQRVTLRCSPRSGDLSVYWYQQSLDQGLQFLIQYYNGEERAKGNILERFSAQQFPDLHSELNLSSLELGDSALYFCASSPRDRGRNTGELFFGEGSRLTVL.

This clonotype has ten or more counts. The chain joins TRBV6-5 to TRBJ1-2; D possibly corresponds to TRBD1 (6 bases). The CDR3 has 15 residues. CDR1 MNHEY and CDR2 SVGAGI come from the germline V gene. V was trimmed by 0 bases and J by 2 bases, leaving 10 bases between them. The CDR3 DNA sequence: TGTGCCAGCAGTTACTCCAGGGGAGGGAACTATGGCTACACCTTC. It yields the protein CASSYSRGGNYGYTF.

The J gene is TRBJ1-5, the V gene TRBV20-1, with 10 bases aligning to TRBD1. V gave up 1 base and J gave up 3 bases; unmatched junction bases: 6. The CDR3 has 16 residues. Germline CDR1 is DFQATT and CDR2 is SNEGSKA (reference sequence). The CDR3 nucleotides are TGCAGTGCTAGAGCCTCGGACAGGGGGTTCAATCAGCCCCAGCATTTT. It encodes CSARASDRGFNQPQHF.

This clonotype was observed at least ten times. A junction boundary mismatches the germline segment, possibly from a read error. This chain joins TRBV30 and TRBJ1-2; D is undetermined. Germline-derived CDR1 and CDR2 are GTSNPN and SVGIG (reference sequence). This CDR3 spans 13 amino acids. The CDR3 protein is CAWSGGGNYGYTF. The DNA of the CDR3 is TGTGCCTGGAGTGGCGGCGGAAACTATGGTTACACCTTC.

Ten or more counts support this clonotype. This sequence joins TRBV7-9 and TRBJ2-5; maybe TRBD1 (6 bases). Germline CDR1 SEHNR, CDR2 FQNEAQ (reference sequence). This CDR3 is 15 amino acids long. V dropped 2 bases and J dropped 5 bases, with 15 bases sitting between them. CDR3 sequence: CASSLLGHPLETQYF. CDR3 DNA: TGTGCCAGCAGCTTACTGGGACACCCTCTGGAGACCCAGTACTTC.

The chain uses TRBV7-3 and TRBJ2-2; maybe TRBD2 (6 bases). Germline V CDR1 and CDR2: SGHTA, FQGTGA. The CDR3 is made up of 17 amino acids. V was clipped by 5 bases and J by 1 base, with 17 bases between them. CDR3 sequence (DNA): TGTGCCAGCAGCCCCAACCCCGGGGGAAGGAACACCGGGGAGCTGTTTTTT. Its protein product is CASSPNPGGRNTGELFF.

The rearrangement links TRBV6-1 to TRBJ1-1; D perhaps matches TRBD1 (5 bases). Trimming took 8 bases from V and 2 from J, leaving 12 bases between them. Germline assignment: CDR1 MNHNS and CDR2 SASEGT. The CDR3 runs 13 residues. CDR3 protein: CASFRQRNTEAFF. In nucleotides, the CDR3 is TGTGCCAGCTTCAGACAGAGAAACACTGAAGCTTTCTTT.

The J gene is TRBJ2-1, the V gene TRBV6-1; D might be TRBD1 (5 bases). The length of the CDR3 is 12 residues. V was trimmed by 8 bases and J by 9 bases, leaving 14 bases between them. Germline lookup yields CDR1 MNHNS and CDR2 SASEGT. As DNA, the CDR3 is TGTGCCAGCGGGGCTAGTCAGGGTGAGCAGTTCTTC. Its protein product is CASGASQGEQFF.

The rearrangement uses TRBV9 and TRBJ2-3; D uncertain. The CDR3 covers 13 residues. V was shortened by 3 bases and J by 4 bases, with 9 bases between the two germline ends. Germline loops: CDR1 SGDLS, CDR2 YYNGEE. DNA for the CDR3: TGTGCCAGCAGCGGACTTGGGGCAGATACGCAGTATTTT. It encodes CASSGLGADTQYF. The full variable domain, rest sourced from reference TRBV9 and TRBJ2-3, is DSGVTQTPKHLITATGQRVTLRCSPRSGDLSVYWYQQSLDQGLQFLIQYYNGEERAKGNILERFSAQQFPDLHSELNLSSLELGDSALYFCASSGLGADTQYFGPGTRLTVL.

This rearrangement joins TRBV27 to TRBJ2-7, with D perhaps TRBD1 or TRBD2 (5 bases each). This CDR3 has 13 residues. CDR1 and CDR2 (germline): MNHEY, SMNVEV (reference sequence). V was trimmed by 6 bases and J by 4 bases, leaving 13 bases between them. The CDR3 sequence: CASRQDGDYEQYF. The CDR3 nucleotides are TGTGCCAGCAGACAGGACGGGGATTACGAGCAGTACTTC.